The rows below give T cell receptor beta chains drawn from one sample of a study of blood T cell repertoires in COVID-19. Sequencing was performed with immunoSEQ multiplex PCR; in TCRdb, only in-frame clones are kept and a portion is missing. The sample consists of about 94,000 clones, about 80% of them appearing once. Sample: peripheral blood. All receptors derive from a man aged 55-75 years with acute or convalescent COVID-19. CDR3s include the opening cysteine and the closing phenylalanine or tryptophan. The D gene is left open where the match is weak. Not every row has a clone size; where given, it reads once, few, many or a size class.

V,size,J,length,D,CDR3,DNA
TRBV7-6,-,TRBJ2-2,17,TRBD1,CASSSYRDRGPVGELFF,TGTGCCAGCAGCTCATACCGGGACAGGGGGCCTGTCGGGGAGCTGTTTTTT
TRBV4-1,once,TRBJ1-5,16,TRBD1,CASSQLDGTGNQPQHF,TGCGCCAGCAGCCAACTGGACGGGACAGGCAATCAGCCCCAGCATTTT
TRBV12-3/TRBV12-4,once,TRBJ1-5,12,-,CASLKSNQPQHF,TGTGCCAGCTTAAAATCCAATCAGCCCCAGCATTTT
TRBV3-1/TRBV3-2,few,TRBJ2-3,18,TRBD1,CASSHQRARDRGPDTQYF,TGTGCCAGCAGCCACCAAAGGGCCCGGGACAGGGGGCCAGATACGCAGTATTTT
TRBV9,-,TRBJ1-4,16,TRBD1,CASSVRDRVANEKLFF,TGTGCCAGCAGCGTTCGGGACAGGGTTGCTAATGAAAAACTGTTTTTT
TRBV19,-,TRBJ2-3,19,TRBD2,CASSIDRTSGGPSTDTQYF,TGTGCCAGTAGTATAGATAGGACTAGCGGGGGCCCTAGCACAGATACGCAGTATTTT
TRBV5-6,-,TRBJ1-5,17,-,CASSSRSWGLRGQPQHF,TGTGCCAGCAGCTCGAGGTCCTGGGGGCTCAGAGGGCAGCCCCAGCATTTT
TRBV24-1,-,TRBJ2-1,14,TRBD1,CATSDPDRGQGQFF,TGTGCCACCAGTGACCCCGACAGGGGCCAGGGGCAGTTCTTC
TRBV30,-,TRBJ2-1,13,-,CAFERSSYNEQFF,TGTGCCTTTGAAAGGAGCTCCTACAATGAGCAGTTCTTC
TRBV11-3,few,TRBJ1-1,13,-,CASSPDSLSEAFF,TGTGCCAGCAGCCCGGACAGTCTAAGTGAAGCTTTCTTT
TRBV3-1/TRBV3-2,-,TRBJ2-7,15,TRBD1,CASSLSGTGGHEQYF,TGTGCCAGCAGCCTCTCCGGGACAGGGGGCCACGAGCAGTACTTC
TRBV19,once,TRBJ1-1,13,-,CASSIFGNTEAFF,TGTGCCAGTAGTATATTCGGGAACACTGAAGCTTTCTTT
TRBV7-9,-,TRBJ1-2,15,TRBD1,CASSPPGQGLHGYTF,TGTGCCAGCAGCCCACCCGGACAGGGCCTACATGGCTACACCTTC
TRBV4-1,-,TRBJ1-5,16,TRBD1,CASSQGNRGSNQPQHF,TGCGCCAGCAGCCAAGGTAACAGGGGTAGCAATCAGCCCCAGCATTTT